The 9 T cell receptor beta chains given below trace back to one sample, sequenced in a study of blood T cell repertoires in COVID-19 (dated by TCRdb to 2020 to 2022). Library preparation was by the immunoSEQ multiplex PCR assay. TCRdb took over this immuneACCESS table, retaining in-frame rearrangements with V and J assigned. Such tables are incomplete; in checked studies, under half of the missing clones stem from an unresolved V gene, and the remainder is unexplained. The sample table records approximately 52,000 clones; 80% to 95% of these occur just once. Around 6% of the sample rests with the top ten. The sample taken for sequencing was peripheral blood. Receptors originate from a man aged 50-60 years with active COVID-19.

This clone appeared a single time. The rearrangement joins TRBV19 to TRBJ2-2; D possibly corresponds to TRBD1 (6 bases). The CDR3 covers 15 residues. Looked up from germline, CDR1 is LNHDA and CDR2 is SQIVND (reference sequence). V lost 8 bases and J lost 4, with 17 bases in between. This CDR3 reads CASGGTALGTGELFF. The CDR3 coding sequence is TGTGCCAGTGGGGGCACTGCCCTTGGCACCGGGGAGCTGTTTTTT.

On this clone: Germline is not matched at one junction end, which may reflect a read error. This rearrangement joins TRBV2 to TRBJ1-2; D remains ambiguous. This CDR3 spans 11 amino acids. CDR1 and CDR2 from the germline V gene are SNHLY and FYNNEI. The CDR3 DNA sequence: TGTGCCAGCAGTGAGGAGGGTTCGCCCAGCTTC. Protein product: CASSEEGSPSF.

The CDR3 reads CASSPSTGVYEQYF. The CDR3 nucleotides read TGTGCCAGCTCACCATCGACAGGGGTCTACGAGCAGTACTTC. The chain has TRBV18 and TRBJ2-7, with 8 bases fitting TRBD1. V trimming: 2 bases; J trimming: 3 bases; junction bases outside the gene matches: 3. Looked up from germline, CDR1 is KGHSH and CDR2 is LQKENI. The CDR3 runs 14 residues.

V gene TRBV18 combines with J gene TRBJ1-2; 9 bases agree with TRBD1. Germline-derived CDR1 and CDR2 are KGHSH and LQKENI. Losses at the gene ends were 2 bases for V and 8 bases for J; bases not matched to a gene: 3. The CDR3 sequence is 13 residues long. CDR3 in DNA: TGTGCCAGCTCACCATGGACAGGGGAGGGCTACACCTTC. The encoded protein is CASSPWTGEGYTF.

This clone was seen a handful of times. The chain links TRBV15 to TRBJ1-6; 11 bases are shared with TRBD1. Germline CDR1 reads LNHNV; CDR2 reads YYDKDF (reference sequence). The V segment lost 8 bases and the J segment 17 bases; nucleotides outside the gene matches: 11. The CDR3 is made up of 13 amino acids. This CDR3 is CATAPDRGLKVHF. CDR3 coding DNA: TGTGCCACCGCCCCGGACAGGGGGCTTAAGGTCCACTTT.

The J gene is TRBJ1-2, the V gene TRBV6-5, with 8 bases lining up with TRBD1. J lost 4 bases, V lost 7 bases, and 11 bases had no gene match. CDR1 is MNHEY and CDR2 is SVGAGI in the germline V gene. This CDR3 is built from 15 residues. CDR3 loop: CASTQTGQDGYGYTF. The CDR3 DNA reads TGTGCCAGCACTCAAACGGGACAGGATGGCTATGGCTACACCTTC.

This sequence joins TRBV10-2 and TRBJ2-2; a weak D match, TRBD1 (5 bases). Germline CDR1 is WSHSY and CDR2 is SAAADI. This CDR3 comprises 14 residues. V was clipped by 4 bases and J by 5 bases, with 11 bases between them. CDR3 residues: CASSVASGTGELFF. The CDR3 nucleotides read TGCGCCAGCAGTGTGGCCTCAGGGACCGGGGAGCTGTTTTTT.

V usage is TRBV28 and J usage is TRBJ1-2; D possibly corresponds to TRBD1 (6 bases). V lost 7 bases, J lost 7 bases, and 22 bases lay in between. In germline, CDR1 is MDHEN, CDR2 SYDVKM. This CDR3 contains 15 residues. The CDR3 protein is CASTPAAGGAGGYTF. In nucleotides, the CDR3 is TGTGCCAGCACCCCGGCGGCTGGGGGCGCGGGTGGCTACACCTTC.

This chain joins TRBV19 and TRBJ2-4, with unresolved D. V was trimmed by 0 bases and J by 4 bases, leaving 4 bases between them. The CDR3 is made up of 13 amino acids. Germline CDR1 reads LNHDA; CDR2 reads SQIVND (reference sequence). CDR3 nucleotide sequence: TGTGCCAGTAGTATAGAACAGAAAAACATTCAGTACTTC. It codes for CASSIEQKNIQYF.